A single sample is the source of the 10 T cell receptor beta chains below, sequenced in a study of shared clonotypes between healthy human individuals. Sequenced by immunoSEQ multiplex PCR; TCRdb stores in-frame clones only, minus some. In the table there are about 820,000 clones, over 90% of which are singletons. Terminally differentiated effector memory CD45RA+ cells were excluded from the naive CD8 cells, which were CD45RO-negative and positively selected for CCR7. The sequenced sample consisted of naive CD8+ T cells sorted from blood. These receptors came from a man aged 30 to 45 in good health.

V usage is TRBV29-1 and J usage is TRBJ2-7; D may be TRBD2 (7 bases). Trimming took 6 bases from V and 1 from J, leaving 13 bases between them. Germline V lookup: CDR1 SQVTM, CDR2 ANQGSEA. This CDR3 has 13 amino acids. CDR3 protein: CSVWGGASYEQYF. CDR3 nucleotides: TGCAGCGTGTGGGGGGGCGCATCCTACGAGCAGTACTTC.

This chain connects TRBV19 to TRBJ2-7, with a tentative D call TRBD1 (5 bases). Per the germline V gene, CDR1 is LNHDA and CDR2 is SQIVND (reference sequence). Trimming removed 4 bases at V and 5 bases at J, with 9 bases between. The CDR3 spans 12 residues. CDR3 sequence reads: CASSNRSHEQYF. The CDR3 DNA reads TGTGCCAGTAGTAACAGGAGTCACGAGCAGTACTTC.

This clone has at least ten counts. Other DNA sequences within the sample encode an identical CDR3. The DNA of the CDR3 is TGTGCCATCAGTGAGTCCATGACAAACACTGAAGCTTTCTTT. Residues: CAISESMTNTEAFF. The rearrangement uses TRBV10-3 and TRBJ1-1, with D unclear. This CDR3 is built from 14 residues. With 0 bases removed from V and 2 bases from J, the gap between germline ends came to 7 bases. Germline CDR1 ENHRY, CDR2 SYGVKD.

The rearrangement joins TRBV7-2 to TRBJ2-7, with TRBD2 identical over 15 bases. CDR3 length: 17 residues. Germline CDR1 and CDR2: SGHTA and FQGNSA. Trimming removed 3 bases from V and 2 bases from J; junction bases left unmatched: 5. As DNA, the CDR3 is TGTGCCAGCAGCTTCGGGACTAGCGGGAGGCCTACCTACGAGCAGTACTTC. This sequence encodes CASSFGTSGRPTYEQYF.

V and J are TRBV7-9 and TRBJ2-1, with D uncertain. CDR1 and CDR2 from the germline V gene are SEHNR and FQNEAQ (reference sequence). Trimming shortened V by 5 bases and J by 10 bases, and 9 bases separated the two germline ends. This CDR3 spans 11 amino acids. The CDR3 DNA reads TGTGCCAGCAGCCCCCTAGAGGAGCAGTTCTTC. Protein sequence: CASSPLEEQFF.

Concerning this clone itself: The sample has other DNA sequences that encode this CDR3 too. The J gene is TRBJ1-3, the V gene TRBV2; D unresolved. The CDR3 totals 11 residues. V lost 8 bases, J lost 0 bases, and 2 bases lay in between. The germline V gene encodes CDR1 SNHLY and CDR2 FYNNEI. CDR3 DNA: TGTGCCAGCCTCTCTGGAAACACCATATATTTT. This sequence encodes CASLSGNTIYF. Full variable domain (remainder filled in from reference TRBV2 and TRBJ1-3): EPEVTQTPSHQVTQMGQEVILRCVPISNHLYFYWYRQILGQKVEFLVSFYNNEISEKSEIFDDQFSVERPDGSNFTLKIRSTKLEDSAMYFCASLSGNTIYFGEGSWLTVV.

The chain uses TRBV12-5 and TRBJ1-1; TRBD1 matches 8 bases. The CDR3 length is 15 residues. Germline V lookup: CDR1 LGHNT, CDR2 FRNRAP. V dropped 1 base and J dropped 3; count of bases not matched to a gene: 4. The CDR3 region has the DNA TGTGCTAGTGGTTTGGGCACAGGGGGTGACACTGAAGCTTTCTTT. This sequence encodes CASGLGTGGDTEAFF.

Details on this clone: A much larger clone differs by one base, so this may be a read error. This rearrangement joins TRBV7-2 to TRBJ2-1; maybe TRBD1 (5 bases). CDR1 and CDR2 from the germline V gene are SGHTA and FQGNSA. The CDR3 length is 13 residues. V was pared by 6 bases and J by 4 bases, with 10 bases between. CDR3 in DNA: TGTGCCAGCAGGCCGGACAATTACAATGAGCAGTTCTTC. This translates into CASRPDNYNEQFF.

Comments on this clone: Other DNA variants within this sample encode the same CDR3. This chain links TRBV7-9 with TRBJ2-2; D uncertain. This CDR3 comprises 12 residues. Between the trimmed V and J ends, which lost 1 base and 6 bases, there was a span of 3 bases. CDR1 and CDR2 from the germline V gene are SEHNR and FQNEAQ (reference sequence). The CDR3 sequence: CASSLDPGELFF. CDR3 sequence (DNA): TGTGCCAGCAGCTTAGACCCCGGGGAGCTGTTTTTT.

This chain joins TRBV29-1 and TRBJ2-7; 15 bases match TRBD2. This CDR3 region has 17 residues. Trimming removed 5 bases from V and 3 bases from J; junction bases left unmatched: 11. Germline V gives CDR1 SQVTM, CDR2 ANQGSEA. CDR3 sequence: CSVRGGLAGGNLYEQYF. CDR3 DNA sequence: TGCAGCGTTCGCGGCGGACTAGCGGGAGGGAATCTCTACGAGCAGTACTTC.